This passage covers 30 T cell receptor beta chains from one sample sequenced in a study of T cells after yellow fever vaccination. TCRdb used MiXCR to reprocess the 5' RACE reads, holding one entry per CDR3 protein. Here the sample spans 620,000 or so distinct CDR3 sequences, 9% to 15% being singletons. Specimen: PBMCs, collected on the day of the yellow fever booster vaccination. These receptors were taken from a man aged 25-40 years who received the YFV17D yellow fever vaccine.

The V and J genes are TRBV20-1 and TRBJ2-5; TRBD1 matches 10 bases. This CDR3 has 15 residues. V shed 2 bases, J shed 5 bases, and the junction held 8 bases outside the gene matches. From germline, CDR1 is DFQATT and CDR2 SNEGSKA (reference sequence). This CDR3 is CSARHRDRGVETQYF. CDR3 nucleotides: TGCAGTGCTAGACACCGGGACAGGGGTGTTGAGACCCAGTACTTC.

This clonotype was observed a few times. The gene calls are TRBV27 and TRBJ2-7; 7 bases match TRBD1. The CDR3 extends over 15 amino acids. Germline V gene data show CDR1 as MNHEY and CDR2 as SMNVEV (reference sequence). J was trimmed by 0 bases and V by 4 bases; bases with no gene match: 6. CDR3 in DNA: TGTGCCAGCAGTTCCCTACAGGGGACCTCCTACGAGCAGTACTTC. Residues: CASSSLQGTSYEQYF.

The V and J genes are TRBV20-1 and TRBJ2-1; 8 bases are shared with TRBD2. The CDR3 length is 14 residues. Germline V CDR1 and CDR2: DFQATT, SNEGSKA (reference sequence). The V gene end was trimmed by 5 bases and the J gene end by 8 bases; junction bases not matched to a gene: 11. The CDR3, as DNA: TGCAGTGCTGTAACGGGAGGGCCTCCCCATGAGCAGTTCTTC. This gives the protein CSAVTGGPPHEQFF.

This clonotype occurred a few times. The V call is TRBV12-3 or TRBV12-4, the J call TRBJ2-1; D is possibly TRBD1 or TRBD2 (6 bases each). The length of the CDR3 is 13 residues. Trimming removed 3 bases from V and 10 bases from J, with 13 bases in between. CDR3 in amino acids: CASSFWGADEQFF. In DNA, the CDR3 is TGTGCCAGCAGTTTCTGGGGGGCGGACGAGCAGTTCTTC.

The chain has TRBV7-8 and TRBJ2-1; 9 bases map to TRBD1. The CDR3 loop spans 15 amino acids. Germline CDR1 SGHVS, CDR2 FQNEAQ. V shed 7 bases and J 5 bases; nucleotides not matched to a gene: 9. This CDR3 is CASIKYRGRNNEQFF. The CDR3 region has the DNA TGTGCCAGCATCAAATACAGGGGGCGAAACAATGAGCAGTTCTTC.

This clonotype was seen only a few times. This rearrangement joins TRBV11-2 to TRBJ2-7; no clear D. In germline, CDR1 is SGHAT, CDR2 FQNNGV. Trimming removed 5 bases from V and 3 bases from J, with 17 bases in between. CDR3 length: 15 amino acids. Here the CDR3 DNA reads TGTGCCAGCAGCCCCCTTATGGGTCCCCTCTACGAGCAGTACTTC. It encodes CASSPLMGPLYEQYF.

This chain connects TRBV7-6 to TRBJ2-3; D is unresolved. Germline CDR1 is SGHVS and CDR2 is FNYEAQ. This CDR3 contains 16 residues. Trimming left V 0 bases short and J 2 bases short, with 12 bases between. The CDR3 region is CASSLAGSASTDTQYF. CDR3 bases: TGTGCCAGCAGCTTAGCAGGGTCAGCGTCCACAGATACGCAGTATTTT.

This chain links TRBV11-2 with TRBJ2-2; D unclear. The V gene's germline CDR1 is SGHAT and CDR2 FQNNGV. The CDR3 has 14 residues. With 0 bases removed from V and 6 bases from J, the gap between germline ends came to 8 bases. The CDR3 nucleotides read TGTGCCAGCAGCTTAGATATCCCAGCCGGGGAGCTGTTTTTT. Its translation is CASSLDIPAGELFF.

The V gene is TRBV19, the J gene TRBJ2-7; D possibly matches TRBD1 or TRBD2 (6 bases each). The CDR3 loop spans 15 amino acids. Trimming left V 10 bases short and J 6 bases short, with 25 bases between. Per the germline V gene, CDR1 is LNHDA and CDR2 is SQIVND (reference sequence). CDR3 nucleotide sequence: TGTGCCACCGAGGGGGGCAGAGGGGGTTTCGGCGAGCAGTACTTC. Residues: CATEGGRGGFGEQYF.

The chain employs TRBV7-2 and TRBJ2-1, with 12 bases matching TRBD2. Germline V gene lookup returns CDR1 SGHTA and CDR2 FQGNSA. The CDR3 covers 16 residues. V was clipped by 5 bases and J by 8 bases; unmatched bases: 10. CDR3 nucleotides: TGTGCCAGCAGCACGACTAGCGGGAGTAGTTTCCATGAGCAGTTCTTC. The encoded protein is CASSTTSGSSFHEQFF.

This rearrangement joins TRBV9 to TRBJ2-1; 8 positions agree with TRBD2. The trim removed 0 bases at V and 9 bases at J, leaving 5 bases unmatched. Germline V CDR1 and CDR2: SGDLS, YYNGEE. This CDR3 spans 14 amino acids. CDR3 DNA sequence: TGTGCCAGCAGCGTAGCCGGGGGGGAGTTTGAGCAGTTCTTC. It yields the protein CASSVAGGEFEQFF. Full variable domain (rest looked up from reference TRBV9 and TRBJ2-1): DSGVTQTPKHLITATGQRVTLRCSPRSGDLSVYWYQQSLDQGLQFLIQYYNGEERAKGNILERFSAQQFPDLHSELNLSSLELGDSALYFCASSVAGGEFEQFFGPGTRLTVL.

This clonotype was found a few times. The chain joins TRBV20-1 to TRBJ1-1; possible D gene TRBD1, 6 bases. The CDR3 extends over 15 amino acids. Looked up from germline, CDR1 is DFQATT and CDR2 is SNEGSKA (reference sequence). V lost 1 base and J lost 3, with 15 bases in between. CDR3 amino acids: CSARAQGGGYTEAFF. Here the CDR3 DNA reads TGCAGTGCTAGAGCACAGGGCGGAGGGTACACTGAAGCTTTCTTT.

This clonotype was seen more than once but under ten times. The rearrangement links TRBV12-3 or TRBV12-4 to TRBJ2-2; D gene uncertain. Between the trimmed V and J ends, which lost 6 bases and 0 bases, there was a span of 8 bases. The CDR3 covers 14 residues. The CDR3 reads CASSWQTNTGELFF. The CDR3, as DNA: TGTGCCAGCAGCTGGCAGACGAACACCGGGGAGCTGTTTTTT.

The chain is built from TRBV15 and TRBJ2-7; D gene uncertain. The CDR3 covers 13 residues. Deletions cut 1 base from V and 3 bases from J, with 7 bases between. CDR1 LNHNV and CDR2 YYDKDF come from the germline V gene (reference sequence). The CDR3 sequence is CATSRVDGYEQYF. The DNA of the CDR3 is TGTGCCACCAGCAGAGTTGACGGCTACGAGCAGTACTTC.

This clonotype has more than one count but fewer than ten. The DNA of the CDR3 is TGCGCCAGCAGCTACGGCGATAGCTCCTACAATGAGCAGTTCTTC. This sequence encodes CASSYGDSSYNEQFF. The genes are TRBV5-1 and TRBJ2-1; D unclear. The germline V gene has CDR1 SGHRS and CDR2 YFSETQ. Deletions cut 3 bases from V and 0 bases from J, with 10 bases between. The CDR3 spans 15 residues.

The chain uses TRBV5-6 and TRBJ2-3; D is unclear. The CDR3 is 15 amino acids. Germline values: CDR1 SGHDT, CDR2 YYEEEE. With 3 bases removed from V and 6 bases from J, the gap between germline ends came to 17 bases. In DNA, the CDR3 is TGTGCCAGCAGCTCAAACCTGGGGTTAGGGGATACGCAGTATTTT. Translated, it gives CASSSNLGLGDTQYF.

The chain joins TRBV20-1 to TRBJ2-6, with a possible D match to TRBD2 (5 bases). CDR1 DFQATT and CDR2 SNEGSKA come from the germline V gene (reference sequence). The germline V and J ends were trimmed by 5 bases and 0 bases, with 17 bases remaining between them. The CDR3 loop spans 17 amino acids. CDR3 loop: CSAPRGITLSGANVLTF. In nucleotides, the CDR3 is TGCAGTGCTCCCCGAGGGATCACCCTCTCTGGGGCCAACGTCCTGACTTTC.

V and J are TRBV7-2 and TRBJ2-1, with 9 nucleotides matching TRBD1. In germline, CDR1 is SGHTA, CDR2 FQGNSA. Germline trimming cut 1 base from V and 8 bases from J; bases unmatched to any gene: 6. The CDR3 contains 15 residues. For the CDR3, the DNA is TGTGCCAGCAGCTTAGGAGGGACAGGGTCTGATGAGCAGTTCTTC. It is translated as CASSLGGTGSDEQFF.

The V gene is TRBV6-5, the J gene TRBJ2-7; weak D call: TRBD2 (5 bases). This CDR3 region has 15 residues. Germline V gives CDR1 MNHEY, CDR2 SVGAGI. Deletions cut 0 bases from V and 6 bases from J, with 15 bases between. CDR3 bases: TGTGCCAGCAGTTACTCCACGGGCGGGCTGATCGAGCAGTACTTC. It codes for CASSYSTGGLIEQYF.

The chain is built from TRBV20-1 and TRBJ1-5, with TRBD1 matching over 7 bases. The CDR3 is 15 amino acids. CDR1 is DFQATT and CDR2 is SNEGSKA in the germline V gene (reference sequence). The CDR3 coding sequence is TGCAGCGCCCGGCGTGGGACAGCCAACAATCAGCCCCAGCATTTT. Encoded protein: CSARRGTANNQPQHF.

This clonotype was picked up many times. This sequence joins TRBV5-1 and TRBJ2-7, with D perhaps being TRBD1 or TRBD2 (5 bases each). V dropped 2 bases and J dropped 2 bases, with 11 bases sitting between them. Germline V gene lookup returns CDR1 SGHRS and CDR2 YFSETQ. The CDR3 sequence is 14 residues long. The CDR3 loop is CASSLGTTTYEQYF. For the CDR3, the DNA is TGCGCCAGCAGCTTAGGGACGACTACCTACGAGCAGTACTTC.

This clonotype was recorded many times. This chain uses TRBV20-1 with TRBJ2-1, with TRBD2 matching over 8 bases. In germline, CDR1 is DFQATT, CDR2 SNEGSKA (reference sequence). CDR3 length: 14 amino acids. Losses at the gene ends were 4 bases for V and 6 bases for J; bases not matched to a gene: 8. The CDR3 spells CSAIGSGSSNEQFF. The CDR3 DNA reads TGCAGTGCTATCGGAAGCGGGAGTAGCAATGAGCAGTTCTTC.

J is TRBJ2-1 and V is TRBV5-4, with a possible D match to TRBD1 (6 bases). V lost 2 bases and J lost 9, with 12 bases in between. Germline values: CDR1 SGHNT, CDR2 YYREEE (reference sequence). CDR3 length: 13 amino acids. In nucleotides, the CDR3 is TGTGCCAGCAGCTTACCTACAGGGCGTGAGCAGTTCTTC. Translated: CASSLPTGREQFF.

V usage is TRBV5-6 and J usage is TRBJ1-2; D is unresolved. This CDR3 has 12 amino acids. Between the trimmed V and J ends, which lost 0 bases and 4 bases, there was a span of 4 bases. Germline V CDR1 and CDR2: SGHDT, YYEEEE. This CDR3 is CASSLASYGYTF. The CDR3 coding sequence is TGTGCCAGCAGCTTGGCCAGCTATGGCTACACCTTC. Full variable domain (rest looked up from reference TRBV5-6 and TRBJ1-2): DAGVTQSPTHLIKTRGQQVTLRCSPKSGHDTVSWYQQALGQGPQFIFQYYEEEERQRGNFPDRFSGHQFPNYSSELNVNALLLGDSALYLCASSLASYGYTFGSGTRLTVV.

The J gene is TRBJ2-1, the V gene TRBV12-3 or TRBV12-4, with 7 bases aligning to TRBD2. There are 16 residues in the CDR3. The junction had 14 bases not matched to a gene; V was cut back by 3 bases and J by 9 bases. CDR3 sequence: CASSLVVTVGGGEQFF. CDR3 in DNA: TGTGCCAGCAGTTTGGTAGTTACTGTTGGGGGGGGTGAGCAGTTCTTC.

This clonotype was detected only a few times. The chain uses TRBV6-1 and TRBJ2-3, with 8 bases identical to TRBD2. The CDR3 contains 15 residues. Germline V gene data show CDR1 as MNHNS and CDR2 as SASEGT. Trimming at V came to 9 bases and at J to 4 bases, leaving 12 bases not matched to a gene. CDR3 DNA sequence: TGTGCCAGTTTGGCGGCGGGAGGCCGCGCAGATACGCAGTATTTT. It yields the protein CASLAAGGRADTQYF.

The rearrangement joins TRBV12-3 or TRBV12-4 to TRBJ1-1, with TRBD1 identical over 8 bases. V lost 6 bases and J lost 5; bases outside the gene matches: 11. This CDR3 is 15 amino acids long. The CDR3 is CASRGGQVRGTEAFF. The CDR3 DNA sequence: TGTGCCAGCAGGGGGGGACAGGTGAGAGGGACTGAAGCTTTCTTT.

This clonotype was observed a handful of times. The chain couples TRBV7-2 to TRBJ2-2; D perhaps matches TRBD2 (5 bases). This CDR3 comprises 15 residues. Between the trimmed V and J ends, which lost 3 bases and 2 bases, there was a span of 10 bases. CDR1 is SGHTA, CDR2 FQGNSA, per germline. The CDR3 loop is CASSFGRLNTGELFF. CDR3 nucleotides: TGTGCCAGCAGCTTTGGCAGACTAAACACCGGGGAGCTGTTTTTT. Full variable domain (missing parts from reference TRBV7-2 and TRBJ2-2): GAGVSQSPSNKVTEKGKDVELRCDPISGHTALYWYRQSLGQGLEFLIYFQGNSAPDKSGLPSDRFSAERTGGSVSTLTIQRTQQEDSAVYLCASSFGRLNTGELFFGEGSRLTVL.

This clonotype was recorded only once. One end of the junction is discordant with germline, which a read error may explain. The chain links TRBV29-1 to TRBJ1-4, with a weak D call TRBD1 (5 bases). The CDR3 has 14 residues. The germline V gene encodes CDR1 SQVTM and CDR2 ANQGSEA. CDR3 loop: CSVEEGATNEKPFF. CDR3 in DNA: TGCAGCGTTGAAGAAGGGGCAACTAATGAAAAACCGTTTTTT.

The CDR3 reads CASSSVHRAGSMAKNIQYF. CDR3 bases: TGTGCCAGCAGCTCAGTTCACCGGGCAGGGAGTATGGCCAAAAACATTCAGTACTTC. The chain uses TRBV11-2 and TRBJ2-4; D is possibly TRBD1 or TRBD2 (5 bases each). The CDR3 sequence is 19 residues long. Trimming left V 4 bases short and J 1 base short, with 23 bases between. Germline V gene sequence: CDR1 SGHAT, CDR2 FQNNGV.